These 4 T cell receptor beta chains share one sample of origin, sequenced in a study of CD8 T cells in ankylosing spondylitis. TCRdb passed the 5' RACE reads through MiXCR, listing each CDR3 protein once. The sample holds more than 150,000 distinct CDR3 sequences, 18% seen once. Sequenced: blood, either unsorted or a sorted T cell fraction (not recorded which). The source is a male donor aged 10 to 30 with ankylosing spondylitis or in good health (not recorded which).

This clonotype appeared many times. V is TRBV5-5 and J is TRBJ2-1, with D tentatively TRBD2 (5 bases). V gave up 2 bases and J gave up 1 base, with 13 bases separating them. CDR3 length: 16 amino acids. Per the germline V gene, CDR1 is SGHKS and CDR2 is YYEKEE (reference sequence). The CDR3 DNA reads TGTGCCAGCAGCTTCTCAGGAGAGGGTTCCTACAATGAGCAGTTCTTC. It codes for CASSFSGEGSYNEQFF.

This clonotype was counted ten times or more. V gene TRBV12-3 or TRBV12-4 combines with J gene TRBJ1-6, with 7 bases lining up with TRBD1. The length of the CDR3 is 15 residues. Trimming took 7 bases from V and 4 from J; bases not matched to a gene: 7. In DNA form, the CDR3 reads TGTGCCAGCACCCTCGGGACAGCTTATAATTCACCCCTCCACTTT. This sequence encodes CASTLGTAYNSPLHF.

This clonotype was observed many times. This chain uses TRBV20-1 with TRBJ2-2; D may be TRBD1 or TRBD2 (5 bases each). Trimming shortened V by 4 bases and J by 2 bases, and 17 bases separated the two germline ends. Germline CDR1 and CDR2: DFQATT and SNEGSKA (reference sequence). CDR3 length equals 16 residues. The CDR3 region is CSAKALRDGNTGELFF. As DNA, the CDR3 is TGCAGTGCTAAAGCGCTCCGGGACGGTAACACCGGGGAGCTGTTTTTT.

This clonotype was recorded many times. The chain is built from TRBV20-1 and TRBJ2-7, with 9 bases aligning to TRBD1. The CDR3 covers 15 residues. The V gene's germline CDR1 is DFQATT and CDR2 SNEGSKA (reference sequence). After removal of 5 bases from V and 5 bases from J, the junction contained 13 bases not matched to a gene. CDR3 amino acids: CSAQTQGASFHEQYF. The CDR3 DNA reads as TGCAGTGCTCAAACACAGGGGGCGTCGTTCCACGAGCAGTACTTC.